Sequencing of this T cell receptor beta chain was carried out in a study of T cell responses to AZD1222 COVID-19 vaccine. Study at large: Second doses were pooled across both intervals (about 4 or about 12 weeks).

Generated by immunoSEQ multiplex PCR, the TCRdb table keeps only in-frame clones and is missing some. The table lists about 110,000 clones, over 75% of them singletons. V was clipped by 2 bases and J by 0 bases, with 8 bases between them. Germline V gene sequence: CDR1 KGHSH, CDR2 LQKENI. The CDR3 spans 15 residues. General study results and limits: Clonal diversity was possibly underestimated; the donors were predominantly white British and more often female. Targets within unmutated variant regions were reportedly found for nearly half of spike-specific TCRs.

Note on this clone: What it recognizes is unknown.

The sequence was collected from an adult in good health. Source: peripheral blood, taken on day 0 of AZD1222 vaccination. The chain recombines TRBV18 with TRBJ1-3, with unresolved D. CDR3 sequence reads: CASSPDQSSGNTIYF. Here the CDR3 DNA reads TGTGCCAGCTCACCAGACCAGAGCTCTGGAAACACCATATATTTT.